In this sample, the clone carrying this T cell receptor beta chain turned up a few times. Its antigen is unidentified. This entry belongs to a study of T cell responses to AZD1222 COVID-19 vaccine. Study-level findings and limits: Females outnumbered males among donors, who were mostly white British; clonal diversity was possibly underestimated. The CD4 TCRs associated with vaccination extended across spike and predominated at 160-218 and 743-854. Unmutated variant regions are reportedly targeted by nearly half of spike-specific TCRs.

TCRdb's copy holds only in-frame clones and misses some; the assay was immunoSEQ multiplex PCR. The table lists 40,000 to 50,000 clones, approximately 80% of them singletons, with 15% to 20% in the top ten. V dropped 0 bases and J dropped 0 bases, with 12 bases sitting between them. Germline values: CDR1 MGHRA, CDR2 YSYEKL. This CDR3 region has 17 residues. The sample consisted of peripheral blood, taken 28 days after the second AZD1222 dose. The sequence came from an adult who received the AZD1222 COVID-19 vaccine. The J gene is TRBJ1-3, the V gene TRBV4-1; D not certain. CDR3 DNA: TGCGCCAGCAGCCAAGAAGGGAACAGATACTCTGGAAACACCATATATTTT. Translating gives CASSQEGNRYSGNTIYF.